The clone carrying this T cell receptor (beta chain) has more than one count but fewer than ten. Via MiXCR, TCRdb re-called the 5' RACE reads, giving one row per CDR3 protein. The repertoire holds some 400,000 distinct CDR3 sequences, with around 20% as singletons. The entry originates in a study of T cells after yellow fever vaccination. J was trimmed by 6 bases and V by 2 bases; bases with no gene match: 9. The CDR3 extends over 16 amino acids. This chain joins TRBV12-3 or TRBV12-4 and TRBJ2-1, with 8 bases fitting TRBD2. The material sequenced was PBMCs, taken before the yellow fever booster vaccination. The source is a man between 18 and 35 years old who received the YFV17D yellow fever vaccine. The CDR3 is CASSLSWLAGGNEQFF. CDR3 DNA: TGTGCCAGCAGTTTAAGTTGGCTAGCGGGCGGCAATGAGCAGTTCTTC.